Each of the 13 T cell receptor beta chains below was sequenced from the same sample in a study of shared clonotypes between healthy human individuals. The data were produced by immunoSEQ multiplex PCR, yet TCRdb's version contains in-frame clones alone and is incomplete. This table holds approximately 1.5 million clones, about 98.5% found once. Sequenced input: naive CD4+ T cells sorted from blood. Documented subset: CD45RA+ positively selected. These receptor sequences come from a man younger than 45 in good health.

V gene TRBV5-6 combines with J gene TRBJ1-4; the D is unclear. The CDR3 has 13 residues. Trimming left V 0 bases short and J 8 bases short, with 8 bases between. Germline V gives CDR1 SGHDT, CDR2 YYEEEE. The CDR3: CASSLEPKEKLFF. DNA for the CDR3: TGTGCCAGCAGCTTGGAACCAAAAGAAAAACTGTTTTTT.

The chain combines TRBV2 with TRBJ2-6; D gene ambiguous. Trimming removed 1 base from V and 0 bases from J, with 13 bases in between. The germline CDR1 and CDR2 sequences are SNHLY and FYNNEI. The CDR3 length is 18 residues. The CDR3 loop is CASSEEATRSSGANVLTF. In DNA, the CDR3 is TGTGCCAGCAGTGAAGAGGCCACCCGATCCTCTGGGGCCAACGTCCTGACTTTC.

The genes are TRBV28 and TRBJ2-7, with D tentatively TRBD2 (6 bases). The CDR3 has 15 amino acids. Trimming stripped 7 bases from V and 9 bases from J, with 25 bases between. Germline CDR1 reads MDHEN; CDR2 reads SYDVKM. DNA for the CDR3: TGTGCCAGCAACGCCCCCATTAGCGGTAGTCTGGGGCAGTACTTC. Protein sequence: CASNAPISGSLGQYF.

This rearrangement joins TRBV11-2 to TRBJ2-7; D perhaps matches TRBD2 (6 bases). Looked up from germline, CDR1 is SGHAT and CDR2 is FQNNGV. The V end was cut by 5 bases, the J end by 1 base, with 15 bases between. The CDR3 totals 15 residues. The CDR3 protein is CASSPRDSASYEQYF. Here the CDR3 DNA reads TGTGCCAGCAGCCCCCGGGACTCCGCTTCCTACGAGCAGTACTTC.

This chain links TRBV2 with TRBJ1-2; no clear D gene. The CDR3 sequence is 14 residues long. Germline CDR1 and CDR2: SNHLY and FYNNEI. The V end was cut by 2 bases, the J end by 5 bases, with 12 bases between. The DNA of the CDR3 is TGTGCCAGCAGTGAAAGGACCCTTAATTATGGCTACACCTTC. Protein: CASSERTLNYGYTF.

The V and J genes are TRBV28 and TRBJ2-7; tentative D call: TRBD1 (6 bases). Trimming left V 1 base short and J 2 bases short, with 12 bases between. Germline V CDR1 and CDR2: MDHEN, SYDVKM. The CDR3 is 15 amino acids. The CDR3 region has the DNA TGTGCCAGCAGTTTATTTGAACAGGGCCCCTACGAGCAGTACTTC. Amino acid sequence: CASSLFEQGPYEQYF.

The chain uses TRBV30 and TRBJ2-7, with 7 bases aligning to TRBD1. The junction had 2 bases not matched to a gene; V was cut back by 3 bases and J by 0 bases. The CDR3 length is 13 residues. Germline CDR1 reads GTSNPN; CDR2 reads SVGIG (reference sequence). The DNA of the CDR3 is TGTGCCTGGAGCCGGGACAGCTCCTACGAGCAGTACTTC. Its protein is CAWSRDSSYEQYF.

This clone was detected once. V gene TRBV13 combines with J gene TRBJ1-5; D possibly corresponds to TRBD1 (5 bases). In germline, CDR1 is PRHDT, CDR2 FYEKMQ (reference sequence). Trimming shortened V by 3 bases and J by 4 bases, and 7 bases separated the two germline ends. The CDR3 runs to 13 residues. The chain's CDR3 is CASSFQGNQPQHF. As DNA, the CDR3 is TGTGCCAGCAGCTTTCAGGGAAATCAGCCCCAGCATTTT.

The chain couples TRBV6-1 to TRBJ2-7; D possibly corresponds to TRBD1 (6 bases). The ends were cut back, 7 bases at V and 0 bases at J, with 16 bases in the middle. Germline loops: CDR1 MNHNS, CDR2 SASEGT. CDR3 length: 15 amino acids. For the CDR3, the DNA is TGTGCCAGCAACTCCGGGACAACATACTCCTACGAGCAGTACTTC. It specifies CASNSGTTYSYEQYF.

CDR3 amino acids: CASSPPTSGRTNEQFF. In DNA form, the CDR3 reads TGTGCCAGCAGCCCCCCGACTAGCGGGAGGACTAATGAGCAGTTCTTC. The chain couples TRBV9 to TRBJ2-1; the match to TRBD2 covers 13 bases. This CDR3 contains 16 residues. V was clipped by 4 bases and J by 7 bases; unmatched bases: 8. Germline CDR1 and CDR2: SGDLS and YYNGEE.

Notes on this clone: An end of the junction differs from the germline gene, which may be a read error. The chain couples TRBV27 to TRBJ2-7, with D perhaps matching TRBD1 (5 bases). CDR3 length: 14 residues. The germline V gene encodes CDR1 MNHEY and CDR2 SMNVEV (reference sequence). CDR3 loop: CASSLYGRAYEQYF. Written as DNA, the CDR3 is TGTGCCAGCAGTTTATATGGCAGGGCTTACGAACAGTACTTC.

The chain has TRBV28 and TRBJ1-1; TRBD1 might be the D (6 bases). The V gene's germline CDR1 is MDHEN and CDR2 SYDVKM. The length of the CDR3 is 12 residues. V lost 3 bases, J lost 8 bases, and 10 bases lay in between. In DNA form, the CDR3 reads TGTGCCAGCAGTTTTCAGACAGGAGAAGCTTTCTTT. Encoded protein: CASSFQTGEAFF.

The rearrangement uses TRBV11-2 and TRBJ2-7, with a tentative D call TRBD1 (6 bases). This CDR3 region has 15 residues. CDR1 is SGHAT and CDR2 is FQNNGV in the germline V gene. The V end lost 1 base, the J end lost 3 bases, and 13 bases lay between the germline ends. In DNA, the CDR3 is TGTGCCAGCAGCTTAGTTCTGGACAGAGACTACGAGCAGTACTTC. Translated, it gives CASSLVLDRDYEQYF. The entire variable domain, with the rest obtained from reference TRBV11-2 and TRBJ2-7, is as follows: EAGVAQSPRYKIIEKRQSVAFWCNPISGHATLYWYQQILGQGPKLLIQFQNNGVVDDSQLPKDRFSAERLKGVDSTLKIQPAKLEDSAVYLCASSLVLDRDYEQYFGPGTRLTVT.